The rows below give T cell receptor beta chains drawn from one sample of a study of blood T cells in healthy people across ages. MiXCR, run by TCRdb on the 5' RACE reads, gives a single entry per CDR3 protein. The sample lists about 1,600,000 distinct CDR3 sequences; roughly 45% were seen once. Source material: blood. These receptors were collected from a woman younger than 30 in good health. Both conserved end residues are part of each CDR3. The D gene is left open where the match is weak. Part of the rows lack a size; the others show once, few, many or a class for expanded clones.

>-|TRBV29-1|TRBJ1-1|-
TGCAGCGTTGAACGGGCGTGGGGACGGGGGGACACTGAAGCTTTCTTT
CSVERAWGRGDTEAFF
>few|TRBV6-6|TRBJ2-7|-
TGTGCCAGCAGTTTCTACCCGGGGATTGCTGGAGAGCAGTACTTC
CASSFYPGIAGEQYF
>-|TRBV27|TRBJ2-7|TRBD2
TGTGCCAGCAGTTTATCAGGACTAGCGGGAGTTTACGAGCAGTACTTC
CASSLSGLAGVYEQYF
>-|TRBV2|TRBJ2-5|TRBD1
TGTGCCAGCAAATCGACAGGGGGACAAGAGACCCAGTACTTC
CASKSTGGQETQYF
>-|TRBV30|TRBJ2-1|-
TGTGCCATGGGGCGGGGCCTCTCCTACAATGAGCAGTTCTTC
CAMGRGLSYNEQFF
>few|TRBV20-1|TRBJ2-1|TRBD2
TGCAGTGCTAGGCGGCTAGCGGGAGCCCTCTCCTACAATGAGCAGTTCTTC
CSARRLAGALSYNEQFF
>many|TRBV25-1|TRBJ2-7|-
TGTGCCGCAGGGAGCTCCTACGAGCAGTACTTC
CAAGSSYEQYF
>-|TRBV6-5|TRBJ2-1|TRBD2
TGTGCCAGCACCCTTAGCGGGGGCGCCTACAATGAGCAGTTCTTC
CASTLSGGAYNEQFF
>few|TRBV20-1|TRBJ2-1|TRBD2
TGCAGTGCTAGCCCAATTAGCGGGGGGGCTGTCTACAATGAGCAGTTCTTC
CSASPISGGAVYNEQFF
>once|TRBV20-1|TRBJ1-6|-
TGCAGTGCAAGTGACACAATGGATTCACCCCTCCACTTT
CSASDTMDSPLHF